What follows is one T cell receptor beta chain and its context. The sample is drawn from a study of cytomegalovirus exposure and HLA in healthy donors. 13 Jbeta primers and 60 Vbeta primers were used for the PCR. Libraries were prepared by immunoSEQ multiplex PCR; TCRdb keeps only in-frame clonotypes and omits some of them. The sample includes about 180,000 clones, 77% of them seen just once. V was clipped by 4 bases and J by 6 bases, with 9 bases between them. The CDR3 has 12 amino acids. Per germline, CDR1 SGHTS and CDR2 YDEGEE. V is TRBV5-8 and J is TRBJ2-3, with D perhaps matching TRBD2 (7 bases). The sample comprised PBMCs. The source of this sequence is a woman in her sixties in good health and CMV-seropositive. CDR3: CASSAGADTQYF. CDR3 DNA: TGTGCCAGCAGCGCGGGGGCGGATACGCAGTATTTT.